Each of the 6 T cell receptor beta chains below was sequenced from the same sample in a study of T-cell memory formation after mild COVID-19. Using its own MiXCR run on the 5' RACE reads, TCRdb lists one record per CDR3 protein. The data contain 450,000 or so distinct CDR3 sequences, about 23% of them seen just once; the ten biggest clones take up about 12%. The sequencing sample was made of PBMCs or a T cell subset sorted from them (not recorded which). All receptors come from an adult woman who had mild COVID-19 (a few samples of this study predate the infection). Cell type and time point are not known.

This clonotype was counted a few times. V and J are TRBV20-1 and TRBJ2-1; the match to TRBD2 covers 10 bases. Per the germline V gene, CDR1 is DFQATT and CDR2 is SNEGSKA (reference sequence). This CDR3 region has 11 residues. DNA of the CDR3: TGCACAGCTAGCGGGAGTCATGAGCAGTTCTTC. It encodes CTASGSHEQFF.

There are a few counts of this clonotype. The V gene is TRBV5-1, the J gene TRBJ1-2; TRBD1 aligns across 8 bases. Germline V CDR1 and CDR2: SGHRS, YFSETQ. The CDR3 totals 19 residues. V was pared by 0 bases and J by 6 bases, with 19 bases of the junction left unmatched. CDR3 amino acids: CASSLENRGAFSDLDGYTF. CDR3 coding DNA: TGCGCCAGCAGCTTGGAAAACAGGGGGGCTTTTTCGGATCTGGATGGCTACACCTTC.

The chain employs TRBV7-3 and TRBJ2-5; TRBD1 agrees at 8 bases. CDR3 length equals 14 residues. CDR1 and CDR2 (germline): SGHTA, FQGTGA. J gave up 4 bases and V 4 bases, and 5 bases lay outside the gene matches. The DNA of the CDR3 is TGTGCCAGCAGCTCTGGAGGGACAGGAGAGACCCAGTACTTC. Its translation: CASSSGGTGETQYF.

In this sample, this clonotype turned up a few times. This sequence joins TRBV7-3 and TRBJ2-1; weak D call: TRBD2 (5 bases). The CDR3 runs 14 residues. The V end lost 5 bases, the J end lost 9 bases, and 17 bases lay between the germline ends. CDR1 and CDR2 from the germline V gene are SGHTA and FQGTGA. The CDR3 reads CASSHPGSLGEQFF. The CDR3 DNA is TGTGCCAGCAGCCACCCGGGGAGTTTAGGTGAGCAGTTCTTC.

The chain employs TRBV5-1 and TRBJ2-2, with D possibly matching TRBD1 (6 bases). Germline loops: CDR1 SGHRS, CDR2 YFSETQ. The CDR3 totals 15 residues. V was trimmed by 4 bases and J by 0 bases, leaving 10 bases between them. CDR3 amino acids: CASSGQPTNTGELFF. As DNA, the CDR3 is TGCGCCAGCAGCGGACAGCCTACGAACACCGGGGAGCTGTTTTTT.

A few counts support this clonotype. The rearrangement links TRBV20-1 to TRBJ2-3; 9 bases align to TRBD1. The junction had 6 bases not matched to a gene; V was cut back by 5 bases and J by 3 bases. The CDR3 runs 14 residues. In germline, CDR1 is DFQATT, CDR2 SNEGSKA (reference sequence). CDR3 sequence: CSAATGGRTDTQYF. The CDR3, as DNA: TGCAGTGCTGCGACAGGGGGGCGGACAGATACGCAGTATTTT.